This TCR beta chain was profiled in a study of OX40 agonist ivuxolimab in advanced cancers. Study-level background: The group had a mean age of about 60 years, ranged from 23 to 79, and was 80% to 85% male.

Using immunoSEQ multiplex PCR, the repertoire was profiled, and TCRdb retains in-frame clones only, with some absent. The table has tens of thousands of clones, 80% to 90% seen once. In the case of this clone: The antigen remains undetermined.

V was trimmed by 4 bases and J by 5 bases, leaving 12 bases between them. Germline loops: CDR1 SGHRS, CDR2 YFSETQ. The CDR3 consists of 13 residues. General study findings and limits: CD8+ T cells showed, on average, more clonal expansion than CD4+ cells. Within 6 weeks, CD4+ and CD8+ blood T cells expanded clonally at 0.1 to 3.0 mg/kg. Compared with others, partial responders at 0.1-3.0 mg/kg displayed clonal expansion among the lowest.

The V and J genes are TRBV5-1 and TRBJ2-5; possibly TRBD1 or TRBD2 for D (5 bases each). This receptor was taken from an adult with an advanced solid tumor such as melanoma, head and neck, liver or kidney cancer. Here the sequenced sample was CD4+ or CD8+ T cells sorted from blood, taken in a trial of the OX40 agonist ivuxolimab. The CDR3 loop reads CASSSSGRETQYF. The CDR3 coding sequence is TGCGCCAGCAGCAGTTCGGGGCGGGAGACCCAGTACTTC.